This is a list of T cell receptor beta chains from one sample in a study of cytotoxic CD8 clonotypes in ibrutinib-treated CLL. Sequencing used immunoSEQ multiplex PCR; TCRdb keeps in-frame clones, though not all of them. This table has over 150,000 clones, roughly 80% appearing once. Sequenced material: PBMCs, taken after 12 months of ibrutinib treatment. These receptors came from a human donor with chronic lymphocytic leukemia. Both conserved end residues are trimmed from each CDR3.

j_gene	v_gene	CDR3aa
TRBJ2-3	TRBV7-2	ASSLTVGPQWQY
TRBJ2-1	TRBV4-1	ASSQPASRFSYNEQF
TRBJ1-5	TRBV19	ASSITGGGDQPQH
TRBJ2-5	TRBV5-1	ASSLGTGRRETQY
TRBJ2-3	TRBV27	ASSLEYGRVTDTQY
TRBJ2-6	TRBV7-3	ASSLTLGSGANVLT
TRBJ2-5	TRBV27	ALARAGGREETQY
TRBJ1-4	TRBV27	ASSFQQGLGEKLF
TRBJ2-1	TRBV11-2	ASSFAGASYNEQF
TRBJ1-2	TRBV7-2	ASTKHREGGYT
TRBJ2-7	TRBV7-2	ASSLRSHEQY
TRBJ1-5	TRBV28	ASSLLAAKGQPQH
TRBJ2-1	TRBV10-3	AISRTSGATYNEQF
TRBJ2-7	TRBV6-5	ASSGMSGRSYEQY
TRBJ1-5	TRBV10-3	AISGDNQPQH
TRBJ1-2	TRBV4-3	ASSQGRPGDGYT
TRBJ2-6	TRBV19	ASSDGSGANVLT
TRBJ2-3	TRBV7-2	ASSLAGGIDTQY
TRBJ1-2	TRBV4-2	ASSLTGGGYT
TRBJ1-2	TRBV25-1	ASSLEEFSGYT
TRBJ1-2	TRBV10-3	AISDPRTGPDGYT
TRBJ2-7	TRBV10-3	AIRDDAGASYEQY
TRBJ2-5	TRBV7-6	ASSSLGAAQETQY
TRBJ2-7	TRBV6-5	ASSLGTRLADEQY
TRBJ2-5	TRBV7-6	ASSLGSGGARETQY
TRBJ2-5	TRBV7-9	ASSLGQQETQY
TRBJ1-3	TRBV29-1	SVEGGEMAENTIY
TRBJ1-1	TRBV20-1	SAFRGTEAF
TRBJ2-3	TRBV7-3	ASSPTGGKTDTQY
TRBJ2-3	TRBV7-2	ASSSKRTSGRGDTQY
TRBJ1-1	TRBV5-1	ASSFGSVQGGSEAF
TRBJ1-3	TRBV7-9	ASSLGGTGPKAKNTIY
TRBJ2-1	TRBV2	ASSPDRHYNEQF